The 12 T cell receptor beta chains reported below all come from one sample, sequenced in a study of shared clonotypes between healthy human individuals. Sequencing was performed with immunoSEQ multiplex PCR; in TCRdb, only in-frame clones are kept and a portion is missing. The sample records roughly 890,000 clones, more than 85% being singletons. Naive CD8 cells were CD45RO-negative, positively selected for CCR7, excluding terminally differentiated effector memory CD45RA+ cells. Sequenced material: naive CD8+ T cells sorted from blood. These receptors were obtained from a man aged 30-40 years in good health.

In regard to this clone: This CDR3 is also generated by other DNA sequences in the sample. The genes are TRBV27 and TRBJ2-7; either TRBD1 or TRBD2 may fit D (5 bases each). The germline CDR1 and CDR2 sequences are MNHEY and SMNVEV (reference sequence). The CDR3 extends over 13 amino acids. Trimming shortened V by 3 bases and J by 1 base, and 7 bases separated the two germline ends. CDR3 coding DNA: TGTGCCAGCAGTTTTGGGGGTTCCTACGAGCAGTACTTC. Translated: CASSFGGSYEQYF.

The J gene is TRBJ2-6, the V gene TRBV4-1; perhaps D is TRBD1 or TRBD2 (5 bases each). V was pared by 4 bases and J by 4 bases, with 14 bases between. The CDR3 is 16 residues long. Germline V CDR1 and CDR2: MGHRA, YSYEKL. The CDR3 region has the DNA TGCGCCAGCAGCCCCCTCCCAGGGAGAGGGGCCAACGTCCTGACTTTC. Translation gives CASSPLPGRGANVLTF.

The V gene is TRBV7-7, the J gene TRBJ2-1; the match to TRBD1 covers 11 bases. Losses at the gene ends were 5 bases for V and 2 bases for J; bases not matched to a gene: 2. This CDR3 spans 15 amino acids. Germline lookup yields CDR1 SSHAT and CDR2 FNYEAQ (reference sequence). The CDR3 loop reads CASSAGQGAYNEQFF. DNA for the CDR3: TGTGCCAGCAGCGCGGGACAGGGGGCCTACAATGAGCAGTTCTTC.

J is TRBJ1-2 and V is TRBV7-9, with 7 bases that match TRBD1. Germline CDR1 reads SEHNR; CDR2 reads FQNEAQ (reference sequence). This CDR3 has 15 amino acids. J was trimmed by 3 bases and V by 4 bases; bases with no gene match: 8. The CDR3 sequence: CASSSTGARDYGYTF. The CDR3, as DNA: TGTGCCAGCAGCTCTACAGGGGCGCGCGACTATGGCTACACCTTC.

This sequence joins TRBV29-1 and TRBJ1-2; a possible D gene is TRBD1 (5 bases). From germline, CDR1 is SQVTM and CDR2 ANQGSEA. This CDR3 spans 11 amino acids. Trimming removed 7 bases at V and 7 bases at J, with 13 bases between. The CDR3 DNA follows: TGCAGCGCCCTGACAGACGCTGGCTACACCTTC. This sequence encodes CSALTDAGYTF.

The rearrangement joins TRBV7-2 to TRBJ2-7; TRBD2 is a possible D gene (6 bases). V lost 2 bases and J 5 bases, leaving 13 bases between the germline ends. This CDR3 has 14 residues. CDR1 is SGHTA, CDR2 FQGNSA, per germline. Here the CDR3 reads CASSLPAGSHEQYF. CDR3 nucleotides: TGTGCCAGCAGCTTACCCGCGGGAAGCCACGAGCAGTACTTC. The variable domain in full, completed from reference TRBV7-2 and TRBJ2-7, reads GAGVSQSPSNKVTEKGKDVELRCDPISGHTALYWYRQSLGQGLEFLIYFQGNSAPDKSGLPSDRFSAERTGGSVSTLTIQRTQQEDSAVYLCASSLPAGSHEQYFGPGTRLTVT.

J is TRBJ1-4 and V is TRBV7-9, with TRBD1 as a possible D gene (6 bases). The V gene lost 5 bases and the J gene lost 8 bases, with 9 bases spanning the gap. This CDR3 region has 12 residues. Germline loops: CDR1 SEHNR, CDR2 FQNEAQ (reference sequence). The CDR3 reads CASSPQGEKLFF. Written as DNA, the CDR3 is TGTGCCAGCAGCCCCCAGGGGGAAAAACTGTTTTTT.

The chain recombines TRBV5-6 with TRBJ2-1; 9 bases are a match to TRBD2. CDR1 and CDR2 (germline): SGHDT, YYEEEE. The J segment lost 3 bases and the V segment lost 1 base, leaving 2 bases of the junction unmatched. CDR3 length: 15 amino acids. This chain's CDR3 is CASSLRREGYNEQFF. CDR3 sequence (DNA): TGTGCCAGCAGCTTGCGGCGGGAGGGCTACAATGAGCAGTTCTTC.

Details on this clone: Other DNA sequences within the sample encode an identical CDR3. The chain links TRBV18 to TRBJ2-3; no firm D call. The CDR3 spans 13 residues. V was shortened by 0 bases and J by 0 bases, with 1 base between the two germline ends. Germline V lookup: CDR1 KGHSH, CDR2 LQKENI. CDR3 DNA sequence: TGTGCCAGCTCACCACCTAGCACAGATACGCAGTATTTT. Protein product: CASSPPSTDTQYF.

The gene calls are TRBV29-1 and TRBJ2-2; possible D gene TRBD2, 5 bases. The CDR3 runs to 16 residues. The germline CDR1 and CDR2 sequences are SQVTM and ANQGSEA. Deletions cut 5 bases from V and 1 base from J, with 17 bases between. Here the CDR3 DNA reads TGCAGCGTTCGTCCTTTAAGCGGTTTGAACACCGGGGAGCTGTTTTTT. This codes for CSVRPLSGLNTGELFF.

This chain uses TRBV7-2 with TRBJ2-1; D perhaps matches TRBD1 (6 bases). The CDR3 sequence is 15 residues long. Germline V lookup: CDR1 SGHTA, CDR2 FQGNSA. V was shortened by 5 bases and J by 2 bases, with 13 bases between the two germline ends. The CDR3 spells CASSLGQIPYNEQFF. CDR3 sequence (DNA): TGTGCCAGCAGCCTAGGACAGATCCCCTACAATGAGCAGTTCTTC.

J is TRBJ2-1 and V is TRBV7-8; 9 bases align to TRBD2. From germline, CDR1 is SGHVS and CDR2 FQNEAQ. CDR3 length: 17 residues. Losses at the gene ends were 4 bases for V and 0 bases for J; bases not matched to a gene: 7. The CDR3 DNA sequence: TGTGCCAGCAGCTGGGATAGCGGGAGTGTCTCCTACAATGAGCAGTTCTTC. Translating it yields CASSWDSGSVSYNEQFF.